The 10 T cell receptor beta chains presented below share a single source sample, sequenced in a study of blood T cells in healthy people across ages. For the second PCR, which ran for about 7 to 12 cycles, a sample-barcoded 5' primer and a J-beta primer mix were used. TCRdb analysed the 5' RACE reads with MiXCR anew, one entry per CDR3 protein. This table holds about 510,000 distinct CDR3 sequences, roughly a quarter found once. These sequences were also reported in another study, on T cells of mothers and their children.

Sequencing was done on a sample of blood. These receptors all stem from a boy younger than 10 in good health.

This clonotype was seen repeatedly, ten times or more. This chain joins TRBV11-2 and TRBJ2-2; D uncertain. The germline V gene has CDR1 SGHAT and CDR2 FQNNGV. This CDR3 region has 15 residues. With 0 bases removed from V and 6 bases from J, the gap between germline ends came to 11 bases. The CDR3 here is CASSLESMGPGELFF. The CDR3 bases are TGTGCCAGCAGCTTAGAGAGTATGGGTCCCGGGGAGCTGTTTTTT.

This clonotype was seen only a few times. The chain has TRBV19 and TRBJ2-4; TRBD2 is a possible D gene (6 bases). The CDR3 length is 13 residues. CDR1 is LNHDA, CDR2 SQIVND, per germline (reference sequence). V lost 1 base, J lost 9 bases, and 10 bases lay in between. The CDR3 loop is CASSIAGLSIQYF. For the CDR3, the DNA is TGTGCCAGTAGTATAGCGGGACTGAGCATTCAGTACTTC.

This clonotype came up a few times. This rearrangement joins TRBV14 to TRBJ1-2; D is perhaps TRBD1 (5 bases). The V gene lost 4 bases and the J gene lost 8 bases, with 20 bases spanning the gap. The germline CDR1 and CDR2 sequences are SGHDN and FVKESK. CDR3 length equals 15 residues. CDR3 region: CASSPPGSGLGGYTF. CDR3 coding DNA: TGTGCCAGCAGCCCCCCAGGGTCCGGTTTGGGGGGCTACACCTTC.

The rearrangement joins TRBV21-1 to TRBJ2-5; TRBD1, the D gene given by the table, was not confirmed from the DNA. TRBV21-1 is a pseudogene segment. The CDR3 spans 16 residues. The CDR3 nucleotides are TGTGCCAGCAGCAAGGACAGGGGTTCCATCCAAGAGACCCAGTACTTC. Its protein is CASSKDRGSIQETQYF.

The chain links TRBV6-6 to TRBJ2-3, with D possibly TRBD2 on 6 matching bases. Trimming pared 11 bases from V and 3 bases from J, leaving 18 bases between. Germline assignment: CDR1 MNHNY and CDR2 SVGAGI (reference sequence). This CDR3 is 14 amino acids long. CDR3 nucleotide sequence: TGTGCCGTCACGAGGGGCGGGATAACAGATACGCAGTATTTT. It translates to CAVTRGGITDTQYF.

Turning to this clonotype: The junction departs from germline at one end; a sequencing error may be responsible. The chain joins TRBV10-3 to TRBJ2-5; 7 bases fit TRBD2. This CDR3 spans 12 amino acids. The germline CDR1 and CDR2 sequences are ENHRY and SYGVKD. The CDR3 coding sequence is TGCGCCATCAGGGCTAGCGGAGAGACCCAGTACTTC. Residues: CAIRASGETQYF.

To note about this clonotype: A read error may account for a junction end that differs from germline. The genes are TRBV6-1 and TRBJ1-6; the D is unclear. Germline V gives CDR1 MNHNS, CDR2 SASEGT. This CDR3 spans 13 amino acids. The chain's CDR3 is CASSEAENSPLHF. As DNA, the CDR3 is TGTGCCAGCAGTGAAGCAGAAAATTCACCTCTCCACTTT.

There are a few counts of this clonotype. This sequence joins TRBV7-2 and TRBJ2-1; D perhaps matches TRBD2 (6 bases). This CDR3 region has 16 residues. The ends were cut back, 5 bases at V and 2 bases at J, with 16 bases in the middle. Per germline, CDR1 SGHTA and CDR2 FQGNSA. The CDR3 DNA reads TGTGCCAGCAGCAGAAAACGGGGGTACGCCTACAATGAGCAGTTCTTC. It specifies CASSRKRGYAYNEQFF.

This chain connects TRBV20-1 to TRBJ2-5, with 7 bases aligning to TRBD2. There are 13 residues in the CDR3. Germline CDR1 reads DFQATT; CDR2 reads SNEGSKA (reference sequence). V lost 5 bases and J lost 5; bases outside the gene matches: 8. CDR3 sequence (DNA): TGCAGTGCTGCCCCGGGACTACGCGAGACCCAGTACTTC. The encoded protein is CSAAPGLRETQYF.

J is TRBJ1-1 and V is TRBV20-1, with D tentatively TRBD1 (5 bases). Germline V lookup: CDR1 DFQATT, CDR2 SNEGSKA (reference sequence). The V and J ends lost 3 bases and 5 bases respectively, with 10 bases between them. The CDR3 totals 12 residues. CDR3 DNA sequence: TGCAGTGCTAGTCGGGGGTTAACTGAAGCTTTCTTT. This gives the protein CSASRGLTEAFF.